Below, 25 T cell receptor beta chains from the same sample are listed, as sequenced in a study of beta chain features in type 1 diabetes. The authors reverse transcribed all of the isolated RNA, so sequencing captured expressed TCRB transcripts. The repertoire was sequenced with immunoSEQ multiplex PCR; TCRdb's copy has only in-frame clones and lacks some. This sample yields approximately 240,000 clones, of which 16% are seen a single time; more than 0.075% belongs to the top ten. General study results and limits: Moderate yet significant TCRB CDR3 shortening was seen in Type 1 diabetes patients in all four CD4+ subsets.

These receptors lack a known antigen. Sequenced input: naive CD4+ T cells from blood. These receptors were obtained from a man aged 30 to 39 with type 1 diabetes.

Only a few counts were recorded for this clone. The J gene is TRBJ2-7, the V gene TRBV7-2; no clear D. From germline, CDR1 is SGHTA and CDR2 FQGNSA. V was shortened by 4 bases and J by 1 base, with 11 bases between the two germline ends. The CDR3 is 14 residues long. The CDR3 loop is CASSSRLASYEQYF. The CDR3 DNA reads TGTGCCAGCAGCTCCCGGCTCGCGTCCTACGAGCAGTACTTC.

In this sample, this clone turned up a few times. The chain uses TRBV28 and TRBJ2-3, with D perhaps matching TRBD1 (6 bases). The CDR3 consists of 13 residues. V lost 4 bases and J lost 4, with 9 bases in between. Germline V gene data show CDR1 as MDHEN and CDR2 as SYDVKM. Here the CDR3 DNA reads TGTGCCAGCAGTTCTACAGGGCCAGATACGCAGTATTTT. This encodes CASSSTGPDTQYF.

This chain connects TRBV4-1 to TRBJ2-7; D gene uncertain. Germline-derived CDR1 and CDR2 are MGHRA and YSYEKL. This CDR3 has 14 residues. The V end lost 4 bases, the J end lost 5 bases, and 15 bases lay between the germline ends. CDR3 sequence: CASSRNSLGDEQYF. In nucleotides, the CDR3 is TGCGCCAGCAGCCGTAATTCCCTGGGTGACGAGCAGTACTTC.

CDR3 in amino acids: CASSLVVAGAYEQYF. The CDR3 DNA follows: TGTGCCAGCAGCTTAGTGGTAGCGGGAGCCTACGAGCAGTACTTC. This sequence joins TRBV7-2 and TRBJ2-7; 9 bases agree with TRBD2. CDR3 length: 15 residues. In germline, CDR1 is SGHTA, CDR2 FQGNSA. J was trimmed by 2 bases and V by 1 base; bases with no gene match: 3.

This clone has more than one count but fewer than ten. The rearrangement links TRBV10-3 to TRBJ2-7; D is possibly TRBD2 (5 bases). This CDR3 spans 15 amino acids. The V gene lost 3 bases and the J gene lost 0 bases, with 12 bases spanning the gap. Germline CDR1 and CDR2: ENHRY and SYGVKD. Here the CDR3 DNA reads TGTGCCATCAGTGATGCTGGGAGTGGCTCCTACGAGCAGTACTTC. Its protein is CAISDAGSGSYEQYF.

This chain links TRBV4-3 with TRBJ2-1, with a tentative D call TRBD2 (6 bases). Trimming shortened V by 0 bases and J by 4 bases, and 19 bases separated the two germline ends. The germline gives CDR1 LGHNA, CDR2 YSLEER. CDR3 length equals 18 residues. As DNA, the CDR3 is TGCGCCAGCAGCCAAGATGGGAGCGGGCAACCACCTTACAATGAGCAGTTCTTC. Translation: CASSQDGSGQPPYNEQFF.

This clone came up a few times. The sample has other DNA sequences that encode this CDR3 too. This chain uses TRBV20-1 with TRBJ2-5; D is uncertain. This CDR3 comprises 11 residues. Germline CDR1 DFQATT, CDR2 SNEGSKA (reference sequence). Trimming took off 0 bases at V and 5 bases at J, with 4 bases between the two ends. CDR3 region: CSARDLETQYF. CDR3 DNA: TGCAGTGCTAGAGATCTGGAGACCCAGTACTTC.

The chain is built from TRBV29-1 and TRBJ2-2, with a tentative D call TRBD1 (6 bases). Trimming took 8 bases from V and 2 from J, leaving 12 bases between them. The CDR3 is made up of 13 amino acids. In germline, CDR1 is SQVTM, CDR2 ANQGSEA. CDR3 nucleotides: TGCAGCACCTCGGACAGAAACACCGGGGAGCTGTTTTTT. It specifies CSTSDRNTGELFF.

The V call is TRBV7-2, the J call TRBJ2-7; D might be TRBD2 (6 bases). The V gene's germline CDR1 is SGHTA and CDR2 FQGNSA. Trimming shortened V by 2 bases and J by 2 bases, and 13 bases separated the two germline ends. The CDR3 runs to 15 residues. CDR3 in DNA: TGTGCCAGCAGCTTACGGGAGACGGTTGCCTACGAGCAGTACTTC. Its translation: CASSLRETVAYEQYF.

This clone was counted only a few times. The genes are TRBV7-2 and TRBJ2-7; 7 bases map to TRBD1. J gave up 7 bases and V 4 bases, and 1 base lay outside the gene matches. The CDR3 has 11 residues. Looked up from germline, CDR1 is SGHTA and CDR2 is FQGNSA. CDR3 sequence reads: CASSSGQEQYF. The CDR3, as DNA: TGTGCCAGCAGCTCGGGACAGGAGCAGTACTTC.

The genes are TRBV29-1 and TRBJ2-1; D possibly uses TRBD1 or TRBD2 (6 bases each). Germline V CDR1 and CDR2: SQVTM, ANQGSEA. This CDR3 spans 16 amino acids. Between the trimmed V and J ends, which lost 5 bases and 1 base, there was a span of 18 bases. The CDR3 spells CSVKEGGLYSYNEQFF. CDR3 nucleotide sequence: TGCAGCGTTAAGGAGGGGGGTTTGTATTCCTACAATGAGCAGTTCTTC.

This clone was seen more than once but under ten times. V and J are TRBV7-2 and TRBJ2-3; no firm D call. This CDR3 is built from 14 residues. Trimming cost V 1 base and J 2 bases, with 7 bases left between them. The germline gives CDR1 SGHTA, CDR2 FQGNSA. CDR3 nucleotide sequence: TGTGCCAGCAGCTTAGACAGTTTCACAGATACGCAGTATTTT. Translation: CASSLDSFTDTQYF.

This clone was seen only a few times. The chain has TRBV5-4 and TRBJ2-1; D gene uncertain. Germline V gives CDR1 SGHNT, CDR2 YYREEE (reference sequence). The V end lost 4 bases, the J end lost 2 bases, and 4 bases lay between the germline ends. This CDR3 contains 12 residues. The CDR3 sequence: CASSVTYNEQFF. In DNA, the CDR3 is TGTGCCAGCAGCGTAACCTACAATGAGCAGTTCTTC.

J is TRBJ1-4 and V is TRBV29-1, with D uncertain. Trimming cost V 4 bases and J 5 bases, with 11 bases left between them. The CDR3 extends over 13 amino acids. Germline assignment: CDR1 SQVTM and CDR2 ANQGSEA. Written as DNA, the CDR3 is TGCAGCGTTGCGACACATCTAAATGAAAAACTGTTTTTT. Its translation is CSVATHLNEKLFF.

The J gene is TRBJ2-3, the V gene TRBV7-9; TRBD1 agrees at 7 bases. The germline CDR1 and CDR2 sequences are SEHNR and FQNEAQ (reference sequence). The CDR3 totals 14 residues. The ends lost 5 bases at V and 0 bases at J; junction bases unmatched: 2. The CDR3 reads CASSPQGSTDTQYF. The CDR3 DNA reads TGTGCCAGCAGCCCACAGGGGAGCACAGATACGCAGTATTTT.

This chain connects TRBV7-9 to TRBJ1-5; 7 positions agree with TRBD1. Germline CDR1 and CDR2: SEHNR and FQNEAQ (reference sequence). V shed 4 bases and J 0 bases; nucleotides not matched to a gene: 3. The CDR3 has 15 amino acids. The chain's CDR3 is CASSWDSNSNQPQHF. The CDR3 DNA reads as TGTGCCAGCAGCTGGGACAGCAATAGCAATCAGCCCCAGCATTTT.

The V and J genes are TRBV10-3 and TRBJ2-1, with 10 bases fitting TRBD2. V trimming: 4 bases; J trimming: 4 bases; junction bases outside the gene matches: 7. The CDR3 consists of 16 residues. The germline gives CDR1 ENHRY, CDR2 SYGVKD. The CDR3 sequence: CAISVSPSGSYNEQFF. The CDR3 DNA is TGTGCCATCAGTGTTTCCCCTAGCGGGAGTTACAATGAGCAGTTCTTC.

This clone was seen only a few times. The genes are TRBV5-4 and TRBJ2-2; D is unclear. Trimming left V 1 base short and J 0 bases short, with 10 bases between. This CDR3 has 16 amino acids. Per germline, CDR1 SGHNT and CDR2 YYREEE (reference sequence). CDR3 coding DNA: TGTGCCAGCAGCTTGTACTTGATACCGAACACCGGGGAGCTGTTTTTT. This translates into CASSLYLIPNTGELFF.

The chain links TRBV10-3 to TRBJ2-3; 7 bases agree with TRBD2. In germline, CDR1 is ENHRY, CDR2 SYGVKD. After removal of 2 bases from V and 0 bases from J, the junction contained 5 bases not matched to a gene. There are 16 residues in the CDR3. CDR3 DNA: TGTGCCATCAGTGAGAATCCGCGGGGGAGCACAGATACGCAGTATTTT. As protein: CAISENPRGSTDTQYF.

The sample holds a few counts of this clone. The rearrangement uses TRBV14 and TRBJ2-1; 9 bases are a match to TRBD1. The length of the CDR3 is 14 residues. The germline V gene encodes CDR1 SGHDN and CDR2 FVKESK. The V and J ends lost 6 bases and 8 bases, in that order; junction bases with no gene match: 8. In DNA, the CDR3 is TGTGCCAGCAGAAACAGGGGGCGCAGGGATGAGCAGTTCTTC. Amino acids: CASRNRGRRDEQFF.

The table lists this clone with a few counts. The chain employs TRBV11-2 and TRBJ2-1; 10 bases fit TRBD2. This CDR3 region has 15 residues. Trimming took 5 bases from V and 3 from J; bases not matched to a gene: 4. The germline gives CDR1 SGHAT, CDR2 FQNNGV. In DNA, the CDR3 is TGTGCCAGCAGCGAAGCTAGCGGGAGCTACAATGAGCAGTTCTTC. It codes for CASSEASGSYNEQFF.

This clone was counted a few times. The chain couples TRBV30 to TRBJ1-5, with D unresolved. The CDR3 is 13 residues long. CDR1 is GTSNPN, CDR2 SVGIG, per germline (reference sequence). Trimming removed 2 bases from V and 2 bases from J, with 7 bases in between. The CDR3 here is CAWSNRGNQPQHF. CDR3 DNA: TGTGCCTGGAGTAACAGAGGCAATCAGCCCCAGCATTTT.

Note on this clone: Compared with germline, one end of the junction differs, possibly owing to a read error. The V gene is TRBV30, the J gene TRBJ1-2, with D perhaps TRBD1 (6 bases). The CDR3 spans 11 residues. Germline-derived CDR1 and CDR2 are GTSNPN and SVGIG (reference sequence). CDR3 sequence reads: CAWSNEGGSTF. The CDR3 coding sequence is TGTGCCTGGAGTAACGAGGGGGGCTCCACCTTC.

The CDR3 loop is CASSVGDGSYEQYF. As DNA, the CDR3 is TGTGCCAGCAGCGTAGGAGACGGGAGCTACGAGCAGTACTTC. This chain connects TRBV9 to TRBJ2-7; TRBD2 might be the D (6 bases). The CDR3 sequence is 14 residues long. Trimming removed 0 bases from V and 3 bases from J, with 10 bases in between. The V gene's germline CDR1 is SGDLS and CDR2 YYNGEE.

The V gene is TRBV29-1, the J gene TRBJ2-5; 10 bases agree with TRBD1. This CDR3 is 12 amino acids long. CDR1 is SQVTM, CDR2 ANQGSEA, per germline. With V trimmed by 5 bases and J by 7 bases, 4 bases remained unmatched. The CDR3 region has the DNA TGCAGCGTTTCAGGGGACAGGGGGACCCAGTACTTC. Residues: CSVSGDRGTQYF. Using reference TRBV29-1 and TRBJ2-5 for the parts outside the CDR3, the full variable domain is SAVISQKPSRDICQRGTSLTIQCQVDSQVTMMFWYRQQPGQSLTLIATANQGSEATYESGFVIDKFPISRPNLTFSTLTVSNMSPEDSSIYLCSVSGDRGTQYFGPGTRLLVL.